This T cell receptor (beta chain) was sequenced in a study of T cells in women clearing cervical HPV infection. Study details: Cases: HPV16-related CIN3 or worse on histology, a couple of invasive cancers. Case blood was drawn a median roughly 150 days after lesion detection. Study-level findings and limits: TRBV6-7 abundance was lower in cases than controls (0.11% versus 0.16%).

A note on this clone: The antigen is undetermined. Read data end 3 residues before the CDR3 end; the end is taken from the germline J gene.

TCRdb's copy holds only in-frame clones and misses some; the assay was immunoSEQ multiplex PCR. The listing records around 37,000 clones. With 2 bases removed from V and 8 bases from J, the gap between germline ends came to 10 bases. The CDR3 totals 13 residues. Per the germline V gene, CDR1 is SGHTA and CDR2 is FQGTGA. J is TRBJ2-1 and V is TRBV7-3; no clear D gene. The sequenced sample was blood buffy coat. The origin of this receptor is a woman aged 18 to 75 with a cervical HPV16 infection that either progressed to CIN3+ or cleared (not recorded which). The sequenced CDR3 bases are TGTGCCAGCAGCTTAGTGATGGGCGATGAG. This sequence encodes CASSLVMGDE. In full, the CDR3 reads CASSLVMGDEQFF.